This T cell receptor beta chain was sequenced in a study of naive and memory T cell subsets. The beta constant-region primer was an equimolar mix of two oligonucleotides covering TRBC1 and TRBC2. The ligated cDNA underwent four PCR rounds using SP2 and nested alpha and beta constant-region primers. Each CDR3 protein is one row after TCRdb ran MiXCR on the UMI-ligation and nested PCR reads. The table shows about 22,000 distinct CDR3 sequences, with around 8.8% occurring only once. The CDR3 runs to 17 residues. J was trimmed by 2 bases and V by 10 bases; bases with no gene match: 17. CDR1 and CDR2 (germline): MNHNY, SVGAGI (reference sequence).

The source of this sequence is a human donor in good health. Source material: central memory CD8+ T cells from blood. The V and J genes are TRBV6-6 and TRBJ2-3; 8 bases line up with TRBD2. CDR3 residues: CATRVRLLAVNTDTQYF. DNA for the CDR3: TGTGCCACCAGAGTCCGGCTACTAGCGGTTAACACAGATACGCAGTATTTT.